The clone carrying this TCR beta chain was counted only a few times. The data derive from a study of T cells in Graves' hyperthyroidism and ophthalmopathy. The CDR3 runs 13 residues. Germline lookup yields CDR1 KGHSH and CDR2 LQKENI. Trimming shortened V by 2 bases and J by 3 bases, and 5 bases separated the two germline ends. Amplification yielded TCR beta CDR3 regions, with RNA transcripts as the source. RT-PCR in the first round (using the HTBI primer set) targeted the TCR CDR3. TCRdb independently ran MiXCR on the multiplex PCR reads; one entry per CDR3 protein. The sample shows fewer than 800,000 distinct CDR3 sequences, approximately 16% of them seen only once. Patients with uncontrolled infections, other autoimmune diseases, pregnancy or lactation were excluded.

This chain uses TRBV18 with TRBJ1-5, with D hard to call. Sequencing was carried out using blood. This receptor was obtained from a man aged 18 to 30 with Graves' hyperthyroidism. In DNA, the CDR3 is TGTGCCAGCTCACCAGAGAACAATCAGCCCCAGCATTTT. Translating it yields CASSPENNQPQHF.